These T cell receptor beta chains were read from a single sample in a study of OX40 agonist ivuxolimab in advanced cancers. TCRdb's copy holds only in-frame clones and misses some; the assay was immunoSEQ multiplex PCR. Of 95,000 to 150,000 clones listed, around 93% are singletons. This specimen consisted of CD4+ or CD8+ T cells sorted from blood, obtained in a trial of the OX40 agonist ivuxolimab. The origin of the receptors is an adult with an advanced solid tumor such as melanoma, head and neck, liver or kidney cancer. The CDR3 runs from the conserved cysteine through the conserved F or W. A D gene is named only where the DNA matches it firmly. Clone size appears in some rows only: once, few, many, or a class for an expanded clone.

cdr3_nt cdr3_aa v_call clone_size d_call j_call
TGTGCCAGCAGCAAAAATCCTCCGGGGGCGCGCGCAGATACGCAGTATTTT CASSKNPPGARADTQYF TRBV7-7 NA NA TRBJ2-3
TGTGCCAGCAGCCAGGGACAGGCCTCTGGAAACACCATATATTTT CASSQGQASGNTIYF TRBV6-6 NA TRBD1 TRBJ1-3
TGTGCCAGTAGTATGGTTCCGGCCTCGGGGGGCTACACCTTC CASSMVPASGGYTF TRBV19 NA NA TRBJ1-2
TGTGCCAGCAGCTCTTCAGGGGGGCACACTGAAGCTTTCTTT CASSSSGGHTEAFF TRBV7-2 NA TRBD1 TRBJ1-1
TGTGCCAGCAGTTACAGCCACACATGGGCGGTCGGGGAGCTGTTTTTT CASSYSHTWAVGELFF TRBV6-5 NA NA TRBJ2-2
TGCGCCAGCAGCAAAATGGAAAGGGGGGGCACCGGGGAGCTGTTTTTT CASSKMERGGTGELFF TRBV4-3 NA NA TRBJ2-2
TGTGCCAGCAGCCAAGGACAGGTCCCGGGCGGGGAGCTGTTTTTT CASSQGQVPGGELFF TRBV14 NA NA TRBJ2-2
TGTGCCAGCAGTAACGTTTGGGGCAGCTATGGCTACACCTTC CASSNVWGSYGYTF TRBV2 NA NA TRBJ1-2
TGTGCCAGCCGAACCGGGACAGTTAATGAAAAACTGTTTTTT CASRTGTVNEKLFF TRBV6-6 NA TRBD1 TRBJ1-4
TGTGCCAGCAGTTTAGATCTGGGGGAGATCTATGGCTACACCTTC CASSLDLGEIYGYTF TRBV28 NA NA TRBJ1-2
TGTGCCAGCTCATCGGAGGGAGTCCGGGAGCAGTACTTC CASSSEGVREQYF TRBV18 few NA TRBJ2-7
TGTGCCAGTAGTAACTGGGGACAGGTATCGGGCTACACCTTC CASSNWGQVSGYTF TRBV19 NA TRBD1 TRBJ1-2
TGTGCCAGTGGGACTCCGGTACCATCCGGGGAGCTGTTTTTT CASGTPVPSGELFF TRBV19 NA NA TRBJ2-2
TGTGCCAGCAGCGGGTACCAAGAGACCCAGTACTTC CASSGYQETQYF TRBV9 NA NA TRBJ2-5
TGTGCCAGCAGCTCGCCGACAGAACCTGCCTACGAGCAGTACTTC CASSSPTEPAYEQYF TRBV5-6 NA NA TRBJ2-7
TGTGCCAGCAGTGAACTGTACAGGGGCGGTGGGGCTTTCTTT CASSELYRGGGAFF TRBV25-1 NA TRBD1 TRBJ1-1
TGTGCCAGTAGAATTACAGGGGGCGGTTTGGCGACTGAAGCTTTCTTT CASRITGGGLATEAFF TRBV19 NA TRBD1 TRBJ1-1
TGTGCCAGTAGCCTTACAGGGATCACCTATAATTCACCCCTCCACTTT CASSLTGITYNSPLHF TRBV19 few NA TRBJ1-6
TGTGCCAGCAGGCGACAGGGGGCAGGCACAGATACGCAGTATTTT CASRRQGAGTDTQYF TRBV6-5 NA TRBD1 TRBJ2-3
TGTGCCAGCAGCTCCGCGGGTGGGCTCACCGGGGAGCTGTTTTTT CASSSAGGLTGELFF TRBV5-4 NA NA TRBJ2-2
TGTGCCAGCAGCTTAGACTCGGGGGCCTGGAACACAGATACGCAGTATTTT CASSLDSGAWNTDTQYF TRBV7-3 NA NA TRBJ2-3
TGCAGCGTTGTGCCCACCGGGGGGAAATCCTACAATGAGCAGTTCTTC CSVVPTGGKSYNEQFF TRBV29-1 NA TRBD2 TRBJ2-1
TGTGCCAGCAGTTACTCACAGGTTTTGGATGGCTACACCTTC CASSYSQVLDGYTF TRBV6-6 NA NA TRBJ1-2
TGTGCCAGCAGTTACTCGACTAGCGACTACGAGCAGTACTTC CASSYSTSDYEQYF TRBV6-6 NA TRBD2 TRBJ2-7
TGTGCCAGCACCGAGGATGGAGAGCAGTTCTTC CASTEDGEQFF TRBV2 NA NA TRBJ2-1
TGTGCCAGTAGTACCCCTGGAGCCAAAAACATTCAGTACTTC CASSTPGAKNIQYF TRBV19 once NA TRBJ2-4
TGTGCCAGCTCACCGAGACTAGCGGGAACCGGGGAGCTGTTTTTT CASSPRLAGTGELFF TRBV18 NA TRBD2 TRBJ2-2
TGTGCCAGCAGCCCGACAGGGGGAGATCAGCCCCAGCATTTT CASSPTGGDQPQHF TRBV6-4 NA TRBD1 TRBJ1-5
TGTGCCAGCAGCGTAGGCTGGACTAGCGGGTCCTGGGATGAGCAGTTCTTC CASSVGWTSGSWDEQFF TRBV9 NA TRBD2 TRBJ2-1
TGTGCCAGCTCCCCCGGGACACTCTACAATGAGCAGTTCTTC CASSPGTLYNEQFF TRBV18 NA NA TRBJ2-1
TGTGCCAGCAGCACCCACACAGATACGCAGTATTTT CASSTHTDTQYF TRBV7-6 NA NA TRBJ2-3
TGTGCCAGCAGCCCCCAAGAGACCCAGTACTTC CASSPQETQYF TRBV7-2 NA NA TRBJ2-5
TGTGCCAGCAGGCTAGGAACTGAGCAGTTCTTC CASRLGTEQFF TRBV6-4 once NA TRBJ2-1
TGTGCCAGCACCCGGCCGGGGACAGGGTATTCACCCCTCCACTTT CASTRPGTGYSPLHF TRBV28 NA TRBD1 TRBJ1-6
TGTGCCAGCTCACCTCTTCAGGGGCCTAACACTGAAGCTTTCTTT CASSPLQGPNTEAFF TRBV18 once NA TRBJ1-1
TGTGCCAGCAGTTCGGGACAGGTACACACCGGGGAGCTGTTTTTT CASSSGQVHTGELFF TRBV2 NA TRBD1 TRBJ2-2
TGTGCCAGCAGCTTAGTCGTCGGGACTAGCGGGATATACGAGCAGTACTTC CASSLVVGTSGIYEQYF TRBV7-9 NA TRBD2 TRBJ2-7
TGTGCCAGCAGCGTAGCTAGCGGGGGGGCCAAAACGGAGACCCAGTACTTC CASSVASGGAKTETQYF TRBV9 NA TRBD2 TRBJ2-5
TGTGCCAGCAGCTCCTACCCGGCGAACACCGGGGAGCTGTTTTTT CASSSYPANTGELFF TRBV28 NA NA TRBJ2-2
TGTGCCAGCAGGTACAGCGGGGGCCGGGGACCAGATACGCAGTATTTT CASRYSGGRGPDTQYF TRBV6-5 once TRBD2 TRBJ2-3
TGTGCCACCAGCAGTGCTGACAGGGGAAGCTACAATGAGCAGTTCTTC CATSSADRGSYNEQFF TRBV15 NA TRBD1 TRBJ2-1
TGTGCCACCAGCAGAGATCACGCGGGGGGCTCCAATGAGCAGTTCTTC CATSRDHAGGSNEQFF TRBV15 NA TRBD2 TRBJ2-1
TGTGCCACCCATAAGTTAGGGTACGGGAGTACAGATACGCAGTATTTT CATHKLGYGSTDTQYF TRBV27 NA NA TRBJ2-3
TGCGCCAGCGGGACTAGCGGACAAGAGACCCAGTACTTC CASGTSGQETQYF TRBV5-1 NA TRBD2 TRBJ2-5
TGTGCCAGCAGTGACTTCAATAGCGGGGTCGATGAGCAGTTCTTC CASSDFNSGVDEQFF TRBV6-4 NA TRBD2 TRBJ2-1
TGTGCCAGCAGCCGAGGACTTACATACTACGAGCAGTACTTC CASSRGLTYYEQYF TRBV7-2 NA NA TRBJ2-7
TGTGCCAGTAGTCCCTACAGGGAAACTAATGAAAAACTGTTTTTT CASSPYRETNEKLFF TRBV19 once NA TRBJ1-4
TGTGCCAGCAGTTACTTGGGACCCAAAAACTCCTACGAGCAGTACTTC CASSYLGPKNSYEQYF TRBV6-6 NA NA TRBJ2-7
TGCGCCAGCAGCCCTTTCTCGGGTCGTTCCGGGAATCGAGGAAGGGAGCTGTTTTTT CASSPFSGRSGNRGRELFF TRBV4-1 NA NA TRBJ2-2
TGTGCCAGCAGCTTGGTGGTTTCGGGTCCACCTGACTCCTACGAGCAGTACTTC CASSLVVSGPPDSYEQYF TRBV7-2 NA NA TRBJ2-7
TGTGCCAGCAGCCAGACTAGCGGATTTTACAATGAGCAGTTCTTC CASSQTSGFYNEQFF TRBV11-2 NA TRBD2 TRBJ2-1
TGCGCCAGCAGCCAAGTAGGGGCGGGAGAGAATAATGAGCAGTTCTTC CASSQVGAGENNEQFF TRBV4-3 once TRBD2 TRBJ2-1